This T cell receptor (beta chain) emerged from a study of shared clonotypes between healthy human individuals. In the study overall: A few men and a couple of women, aged 18 to 49, were donors.

CDR3 length equals 15 residues. V shed 5 bases, J shed 1 base, and the junction held 6 bases outside the gene matches. Germline CDR1 WNHNN, CDR2 SYGVQD (reference sequence). An assay was performed, and its level was deep. TCRdb keeps only in-frame clones here, not all; method: immunoSEQ multiplex PCR. The sample gives some 2,400,000 clones, approximately 95% of which show up once; approximately 0.13% is in the top ten. This receptor was identified in a man aged 18 to 35 in good health. The sequencing sample was made of naive CD4+ T cells sorted from blood. As for subset: CD45RA+ positively selected. The V and J genes are TRBV10-1 and TRBJ2-3, with 7 bases aligning to TRBD1. The CDR3 DNA sequence: TGCGCCAGCAGTCCCACCGGACAGGGCACAGATACGCAGTATTTT. This gives the protein CASSPTGQGTDTQYF.